This entry is about one T cell receptor (beta chain). This clone was recorded a few times. The specificity of this receptor is unknown. No base qualities exist here, and no much larger clone lies one base off it. TCRbeta CDR3 regions were amplified from genomic DNA using the immunoSEQ Assay, a bias-controlled multiplex PCR. The authors' pipeline ran thus. Nucleated cell counts per sample were estimated from amplification of reference gene primers within the assay. To quantify the absolute abundance of each unique TCRbeta CDR3 rearrangement, sequence reads were collapsed and filtered. Productive Simpson clonality was computed per sample as the square root of Simpson's diversity index over productive rearrangements. TCRdb stores this immuneACCESS table with in-frame sequences only. Part of the clones is absent; in the studies checked, under half of the shortfall reflects unresolved V genes, and no reason is known for the rest. From that table come the V and J calls and clone size; the DNA was used to work out D and trimming. The sample table shows about 400,000 clones, and roughly 89% are seen once. The top ten hold roughly a tenth of the sample.

Participants in the prospective study were enrolled through a virtual design, were aged about 18 to 100 years, and lived in 24 United States geographic areas. In the prospective study, cohorts were assigned on the basis of participant-reported clinical history obtained from a screening survey and a study questionnaire. For ImmuneRACE Cohort 3, a participant was defined as recovered based on two consecutive negative NP/OP PCR tests, clearance by a healthcare professional, or resolution of symptoms. In the prospective study, whole blood, serum and a nasopharyngeal or oropharyngeal swab were collected from each participant by mobile phlebotomists. Prospective study participants could optionally give additional blood draws and questionnaires over an approximately 2-month period. Before DNA extraction, prospective study blood samples were shipped either frozen or at room temperature. The data stem from a study of blood T cell repertoires in COVID-19 (dated by TCRdb to between 2020 and 2021). General notes on the study: Samples covering the acute and convalescent phases of COVID-19 were provided by collaborators in the United States, Italy and Spain. The sample metadata nearly always contained a de-identified subject ID, COVID-19 status, age in years and sex. The repertoires were released in a freely available public database meant as a resource for research on the immune response to SARS-CoV-2. Deeply sampled blood TCRbeta repertoires from subjects exposed to, actively infected with, or recovered from COVID-19 were included in the dataset. The prospective study material was composed of cDNA or gDNA derived from T cells, B-cell-depleted T cells, or PBMCs. The samples were drawn from two sources: the first 160 participants of the ongoing ImmuneRACE study, and 1,200 or so subjects contributed by 6 global collaborators. HLA class I and class II types, where available, came from metadata supplied by the sample provider rather than from assay-based typing. What the work shows at the level of the full study, not this receptor alone: Clinical and demographic metadata were provided uncurated, with the amount varying by source and participant.

The junction shows trimming of 3 bases on V and 6 bases on J, plus 12 bases between the germline ends. The cysteine opens and the phenylalanine closes a CDR3 of 13 amino acids. Here the CDR3 DNA is all that survives: 39 bases in frame from base 1. CDR1 SGHRS and CDR2 YFSETQ are derived from the germline V gene. The chain employs TRBV5-1 and TRBJ1-2; perhaps TRBD1 is the D gene, with 6 bases matching. This clonotype was obtained from a woman aged 45-65 years who had recovered from COVID-19. The sample comprised PBMCs or T cells enriched from blood (not recorded which). The nucleotide sequence reads as follows: TGCGCCAGCAGCTCGAACAGGGCGGATGGCTACACCTTC. It is translated as CASSSNRADGYTF.